Listed here is a single T cell receptor beta chain. These data belong to a study of blood T cell repertoires in COVID-19. The method was immunoSEQ multiplex PCR; TCRdb's version includes in-frame clones alone and lacks a portion of them. This table has some 200,000 clones, about 86% appearing once. This TCR was sampled from a man aged 18 to 35 with active or convalescent COVID-19. Source material: peripheral blood.

This chain's CDR3 is CASRGDSGNTIYF. Written as DNA, the CDR3 is TGTGCCAGCAGGGGAGACTCTGGAAACACCATATATTTT. The chain combines TRBV7-9 with TRBJ1-3; D is ambiguous. Germline values: CDR1 SEHNR, CDR2 FQNEAQ (reference sequence). The germline V and J ends were trimmed by 6 bases and 0 bases, with 6 bases remaining between them. The CDR3 sequence is 13 residues long. The variable domain in full, with the rest retrieved from reference TRBV7-9 and TRBJ1-3, is DTGVSQNPRHKITKRGQNVTFRCDPISEHNRLYWYRQTLGQGPEFLTYFQNEAQLEKSRLLSDRFSAERPKGSFSTLEIQRTEQGDSAMYLCASRGDSGNTIYFGEGSWLTVV.